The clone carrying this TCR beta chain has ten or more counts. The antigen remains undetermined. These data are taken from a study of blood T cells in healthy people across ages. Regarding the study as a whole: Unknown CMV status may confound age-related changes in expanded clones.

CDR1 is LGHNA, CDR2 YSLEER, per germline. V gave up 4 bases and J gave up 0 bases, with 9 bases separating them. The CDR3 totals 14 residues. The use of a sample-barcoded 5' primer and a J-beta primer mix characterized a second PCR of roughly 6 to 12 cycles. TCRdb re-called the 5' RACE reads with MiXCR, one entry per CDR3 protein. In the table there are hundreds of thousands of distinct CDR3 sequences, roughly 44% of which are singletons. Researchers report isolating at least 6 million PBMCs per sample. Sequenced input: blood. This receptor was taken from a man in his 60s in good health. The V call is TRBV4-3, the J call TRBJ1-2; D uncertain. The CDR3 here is CASSRRSTNYGYTF. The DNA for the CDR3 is TGCGCCAGCAGCCGAAGGAGTACTAACTATGGCTACACCTTC.